These 11 T cell receptor beta chains were sequenced from one sample in a study of cytomegalovirus exposure and HLA in healthy donors. PCR used 60 Vbeta primers and 13 Jbeta primers. Using immunoSEQ multiplex PCR, the repertoire was profiled, and TCRdb retains in-frame clones only, with some absent. Here the sample spans tens of thousands of clones, approximately 71% being singletons. Sequenced sample: PBMCs. The receptors derive from a man aged 45-60 years in good health and CMV-seronegative.

The chain carries TRBV7-3 and TRBJ2-2, with TRBD1 identical over 9 bases. Per the germline V gene, CDR1 is SGHTA and CDR2 is FQGTGA. This CDR3 has 17 residues. V shed 5 bases and J 5 bases; nucleotides not matched to a gene: 12. CDR3 sequence (DNA): TGTGCCAGCAGCCGGGACAGGGTAGGAAGTGAAACCGGGGAGCTGTTTTTT. Amino acid sequence: CASSRDRVGSETGELFF.

The chain links TRBV6-5 to TRBJ1-6; tentative D call: TRBD1 (6 bases). Trimming left V 6 bases short and J 7 bases short, with 13 bases between. Germline V gives CDR1 MNHEY, CDR2 SVGAGI. CDR3 length: 14 residues. The CDR3 DNA sequence: TGTGCCAGCAGGGGGGCTATAGACAATTCACCCCTCCACTTT. Protein sequence: CASRGAIDNSPLHF.

This clone was detected a few times. Written as DNA, the CDR3 is TGTGCCTGGAGTTTCAAGGGGGCCTCCTACGAGCAGTACTTC. As protein: CAWSFKGASYEQYF. The chain joins TRBV30 to TRBJ2-7; 7 bases line up with TRBD1. The ends lost 2 bases at V and 0 bases at J; junction bases unmatched: 4. CDR1 and CDR2 from the germline V gene are GTSNPN and SVGIG (reference sequence). The CDR3 has 14 amino acids.

V and J are TRBV5-4 and TRBJ1-1, with a possible D match to TRBD1 (5 bases). This CDR3 has 16 amino acids. The V and J ends lost 1 base and 0 bases respectively, with 13 bases between them. Germline V gives CDR1 SGHNT, CDR2 YYREEE (reference sequence). CDR3 loop: CASSLSGGNMNTEAFF. DNA for the CDR3: TGTGCCAGCAGCTTGAGTGGGGGGAATATGAACACTGAAGCTTTCTTT.

This clone showed up just a few times. This sequence joins TRBV23-1 and TRBJ1-2; 8 bases map to TRBD1. TRBV23-1 is recorded as an ORF, its role being uncertain. CDR3 size: 15 residues. The ends lost 7 bases at V and 8 bases at J; junction bases unmatched: 15. The chain's CDR3 is CASTLTADRVWGYTF. The CDR3 bases are TGCGCCAGCACCCTCACCGCGGACAGGGTATGGGGCTACACCTTC.

The V and J genes are TRBV29-1 and TRBJ1-4; no clear D. CDR1 and CDR2 (germline): SQVTM, ANQGSEA. The V end lost 3 bases, the J end lost 3 bases, and 11 bases lay between the germline ends. This CDR3 is 14 amino acids long. Written as DNA, the CDR3 is TGCAGCGTTGAGAGTAGCCATCCTAATGAAAAACTGTTTTTT. It specifies CSVESSHPNEKLFF.

The rearrangement links TRBV2 to TRBJ2-5; 7 bases are a match to TRBD2. The CDR3 length is 12 residues. From germline, CDR1 is SNHLY and CDR2 FYNNEI. V was pared by 7 bases and J by 7 bases, with 6 bases of the junction left unmatched. This chain's CDR3 is CASTPGGRTQYF. CDR3 nucleotide sequence: TGTGCCAGCACTCCCGGGGGGAGGACCCAGTACTTC. Filled out from reference TRBV2 and TRBJ2-5, the complete variable domain reads EPEVTQTPSHQVTQMGQEVILRCVPISNHLYFYWYRQILGQKVEFLVSFYNNEISEKSEIFDDQFSVERPDGSNFTLKIRSTKLEDSAMYFCASTPGGRTQYFGPGTRLLVL.

This clone has just a few counts. The genes are TRBV19 and TRBJ1-5; maybe TRBD1 (6 bases). The CDR3 loop spans 12 amino acids. The germline CDR1 and CDR2 sequences are LNHDA and SQIVND (reference sequence). The V gene lost 8 bases and the J gene lost 3 bases, with 8 bases spanning the gap. This chain's CDR3 is CASAGANQPQHF. CDR3 DNA sequence: TGTGCCAGTGCGGGGGCCAATCAGCCCCAGCATTTT.

This sequence joins TRBV2 and TRBJ2-7, with 7 bases matching TRBD2. Per the germline V gene, CDR1 is SNHLY and CDR2 is FYNNEI. V gave up 11 bases and J gave up 2 bases; unmatched junction bases: 12. The CDR3 runs to 14 residues. CDR3 sequence: CAAGGGSRTYEQYF. CDR3 bases: TGTGCCGCCGGGGGAGGGAGCCGGACCTACGAGCAGTACTTC. Together with reference TRBV2 and TRBJ2-7, the CDR3 gives the full variable domain: EPEVTQTPSHQVTQMGQEVILRCVPISNHLYFYWYRQILGQKVEFLVSFYNNEISEKSEIFDDQFSVERPDGSNFTLKIRSTKLEDSAMYFCAAGGGSRTYEQYFGPGTRLTVT.

This chain links TRBV28 with TRBJ1-2; D is ambiguous. V was pared by 3 bases and J by 8 bases, with 10 bases between. CDR1 is MDHEN and CDR2 is SYDVKM in the germline V gene. The CDR3 length is 12 residues. The DNA of the CDR3 is TGTGCCAGCAGTTTTTTTCGGGGAGGCTACACCTTC. This translates into CASSFFRGGYTF.

V and J are TRBV5-1 and TRBJ1-1; the D is unclear. Germline lookup yields CDR1 SGHRS and CDR2 YFSETQ. V lost 7 bases and J lost 1, with 11 bases in between. This CDR3 has 13 amino acids. CDR3 sequence reads: CASSPGENTEAFF. In nucleotides, the CDR3 is TGCGCCAGCTCTCCCGGGGAGAACACTGAAGCTTTCTTT.